This T cell receptor beta chain was documented in a study of CD8 T cells in ankylosing spondylitis. The study's findings and limits: A motif of 7 to 9 highly homologous TCR beta variants was seen as apparently characteristic of ankylosing spondylitis blood. Relatively rare in peripheral blood, disease-linked clones were also CD8+. Disease-linked clones reportedly concentrated significantly in matched ankylosing spondylitis synovial fluid.

This clonotype has only a few counts. Its antigen is undetermined. The trim removed 4 bases at V and 3 bases at J, leaving 4 bases unmatched. The CDR3 extends over 13 amino acids. CDR1 is SQVTM and CDR2 is ANQGSEA in the germline V gene. TCRdb re-derived calls from the 5' RACE reads in MiXCR, one entry per CDR3 protein. This table holds about 440,000 distinct CDR3 sequences, roughly a sixth found once. Sequencing was done on a sample of blood, either unsorted or a sorted T cell fraction (not recorded which). This receptor was obtained from a male donor with ankylosing spondylitis. The chain employs TRBV29-1 and TRBJ2-3; 7 bases are a match to TRBD2. As DNA, the CDR3 is TGCAGCGTTGTCGGGGGGAGGACAGATACGCAGTATTTT. It specifies CSVVGGRTDTQYF.